This T cell receptor beta chain was captured by sequencing in a study of T cell responses to AZD1222 COVID-19 vaccine. This CDR3 spans 16 amino acids. Trimming shortened V by 1 base and J by 0 bases, and 12 bases separated the two germline ends. The germline CDR1 and CDR2 sequences are SGHVS and FQNEAQ. General study points: Among the donors, most were white British and more were female, and clonal diversity was possibly underestimated. Just a handful of AZD1222 recipients were seropositive at baseline. CD4 TCRs associated with vaccination spanned spike, dominating at 160-218 and 743-854. A rise in Spike-specific TCR breadth and depth followed two AZD1222 doses.

Assay: immunoSEQ multiplex PCR; the TCRdb copy retains only in-frame clones and omits some. This table has about 150,000 clones, around 86% appearing once. On this clone: Its antigen is not known.

The TCR sequence derives from an adult who received the AZD1222 COVID-19 vaccine. The source was peripheral blood, collected 28 days after the second AZD1222 dose. This chain uses TRBV7-8 with TRBJ1-1, with D tentatively TRBD1 (6 bases). The CDR3 here is CASSLGPGGLNTEAFF. In DNA form, the CDR3 reads TGTGCCAGCAGCTTAGGACCTGGGGGGCTGAACACTGAAGCTTTCTTT.